This T cell receptor beta chain was captured in a study of blood T cell repertoires in COVID-19. Study details: The United States, Italy and Spain were the sources of the acute and convalescent COVID-19 samples. T cells, B-cell-depleted T cells, or PBMCs provided the cDNA or gDNA that served as material.

Trimming cost V 3 bases and J 3 bases, with 15 bases left between them. Germline CDR1 SGHDT, CDR2 YYEEEE. The CDR3 is 15 amino acids. In the original processing: Estimation of nucleated cell counts relied on the amplification of reference gene primers. Method: immunoSEQ multiplex PCR; TCRdb's copy keeps in-frame clones and lacks some. V and J calls and clone size are copied from that table; D and trimming were computed from the DNA. The data contain 110,000 or so clones, approximately 84% of them singletons. The material sequenced was peripheral blood. This sequence originates from a middle-aged man with acute or convalescent COVID-19. The chain couples TRBV5-6 to TRBJ1-1; possible D gene TRBD1, 6 bases. The CDR3 here is CASSSPRAGDTEAFF. DNA of the CDR3: TGTGCCAGCAGCTCCCCCCGAGCAGGGGACACTGAAGCTTTCTTT.